A single sample is the source of the 10 T cell receptor beta chains below, sequenced in a study of Tregs in tolerant kidney transplant recipients. Using immunoSEQ multiplex PCR, the repertoire was profiled, and TCRdb retains in-frame clones only, with some absent. Of about 110,000 clones in the sample, 90% were seen once. The sample in question was CD4+ T cells from blood, obtained before the transplant. The receptors here all came from a human donor who received a combined kidney and bone marrow transplant.

V gene TRBV18 combines with J gene TRBJ2-5; D not certain. The CDR3 spans 13 residues. Germline values: CDR1 KGHSH, CDR2 LQKENI. Trimming pared 3 bases from V and 1 base from J, leaving 6 bases between. The CDR3 bases are TGTGCCAGCTCACCCAACTCCCAAGAGACCCAGTACTTC. It specifies CASSPNSQETQYF. Full variable domain (missing parts from reference TRBV18 and TRBJ2-5): NAGVMQNPRHLVRRRGQEARLRCSPMKGHSHVYWYRQLPEEGLKFMVYLQKENIIDESGMPKERFSAEFPKEGPSILRIQQVVRGDSAAYFCASSPNSQETQYFGPGTRLLVL.

The CDR3 bases are TGCGCCAGCAGCCCGACAGGGACCTACAATGAGCAGTTCTTC. Translated: CASSPTGTYNEQFF. This sequence joins TRBV5-1 and TRBJ2-1; 7 nucleotides align to TRBD1. V shed 4 bases, J shed 2 bases, and the junction held 3 bases outside the gene matches. In germline, CDR1 is SGHRS, CDR2 YFSETQ. CDR3 length: 14 amino acids.

The rearrangement uses TRBV6-1 and TRBJ2-2; 8 nucleotides align to TRBD1. The CDR3 is 14 amino acids. The V gene's germline CDR1 is MNHNS and CDR2 SASEGT. After removal of 6 bases from V and 5 bases from J, the junction contained 5 bases not matched to a gene. CDR3 DNA: TGTGCCAGCAGCCTTGGACAGGGAACCGGGGAGCTGTTTTTT. Residues: CASSLGQGTGELFF.

This chain uses TRBV18 with TRBJ1-1; maybe TRBD1 (6 bases). Trimming cost V 1 base and J 7 bases, with 13 bases left between them. The germline V gene has CDR1 KGHSH and CDR2 LQKENI. There are 14 residues in the CDR3. Written as DNA, the CDR3 is TGTGCCAGCTCACCACGACAGGAGCCCCGTGAAGCTTTCTTT. Amino acid sequence: CASSPRQEPREAFF. Based on the CDR3 plus reference TRBV18 and TRBJ1-1, the full variable domain is NAGVMQNPRHLVRRRGQEARLRCSPMKGHSHVYWYRQLPEEGLKFMVYLQKENIIDESGMPKERFSAEFPKEGPSILRIQQVVRGDSAAYFCASSPRQEPREAFFGQGTRLTVV.

The rearrangement links TRBV19 to TRBJ1-1; no clear D gene. Trimming removed 2 bases from V and 2 bases from J, with 9 bases in between. CDR1 and CDR2 from the germline V gene are LNHDA and SQIVND (reference sequence). The length of the CDR3 is 14 residues. The chain's CDR3 is CASSITLINTEAFF. The DNA of the CDR3 is TGTGCCAGTAGTATAACTCTTATCAACACTGAAGCTTTCTTT.

This clone occurred once. This chain joins TRBV5-1 and TRBJ1-1; TRBD1 agrees at 9 bases. The V gene end was trimmed by 4 bases and the J gene end by 5 bases; junction bases not matched to a gene: 12. CDR1 SGHRS and CDR2 YFSETQ come from the germline V gene. The CDR3 is 16 amino acids. The CDR3 region is CASSGKNRGRGTEAFF. For the CDR3, the DNA is TGCGCCAGCAGCGGGAAAAACAGGGGGCGCGGAACTGAAGCTTTCTTT.

The chain combines TRBV2 with TRBJ1-2; no clear D. The V and J ends lost 8 bases and 4 bases respectively, with 14 bases between them. Germline V lookup: CDR1 SNHLY, CDR2 FYNNEI. This CDR3 is 13 amino acids long. The CDR3 is CASGQEGPYGYTF. CDR3 coding DNA: TGTGCCAGCGGGCAGGAGGGTCCCTATGGCTACACCTTC. Full variable domain (outside the CDR3, taken from reference TRBV2 and TRBJ1-2): EPEVTQTPSHQVTQMGQEVILRCVPISNHLYFYWYRQILGQKVEFLVSFYNNEISEKSEIFDDQFSVERPDGSNFTLKIRSTKLEDSAMYFCASGQEGPYGYTFGSGTRLTVV.

The DNA for the CDR3 is TGCGCCAGCAGCTTGGGAGCTCTGGACACTGAAGCTTTCTTT. Translated, it gives CASSLGALDTEAFF. The chain has TRBV5-1 and TRBJ1-1; D remains ambiguous. V lost 0 bases and J lost 3, with 9 bases in between. CDR3 length equals 14 residues. CDR1 is SGHRS and CDR2 is YFSETQ in the germline V gene.

This clone was seen a few times. This chain joins TRBV5-1 and TRBJ2-7; 7 bases line up with TRBD1. This CDR3 spans 14 amino acids. V shed 0 bases and J 5 bases; nucleotides not matched to a gene: 5. In germline, CDR1 is SGHRS, CDR2 YFSETQ. The CDR3 spells CASSLGGQTDEQYF. The CDR3 bases are TGCGCCAGCAGCTTGGGGGGACAGACAGACGAGCAGTACTTC.

The chain is built from TRBV6-1 and TRBJ2-1; D perhaps matches TRBD2 (6 bases). The CDR3 contains 16 residues. Trimming took 4 bases from V and 6 from J, leaving 19 bases between them. CDR1 and CDR2 from the germline V gene are MNHNS and SASEGT. CDR3 nucleotides: TGTGCCAGCAGTGCTCGCTTACTAGCTACCTCCAATGAGCAGTTCTTC. Translated, it gives CASSARLLATSNEQFF.